This T cell receptor beta chain was captured by sequencing in a study of blood T cell repertoires in COVID-19. Unmatched junction bases numbered 7, after V lost 5 bases and J lost 6 bases. Germline assignment: CDR1 LGHDT and CDR2 YNNKEL (reference sequence). The CDR3 runs to 15 residues. Produced via immunoSEQ multiplex PCR; TCRdb's table is partial and in-frame only. The sample yields tens of thousands of clones, nearly 90% seen once. The TCR was taken from a man aged 55-75 years with active COVID-19. The chain joins TRBV3-1 (or the pseudogene TRBV3-2) to TRBJ1-1; 12 bases are shared with TRBD1. Sequencing used peripheral blood. CDR3 protein: CASSTRDRGPSEAFF. The CDR3 DNA is TGTGCCAGCAGCACCCGGGACAGGGGGCCCTCTGAAGCTTTCTTT.